Shown below are 10 T cell receptor beta chains from a single sample sequenced in a study of cytomegalovirus exposure and HLA in healthy donors. PCR employed 60 Vbeta and 13 Jbeta primers. TCRdb's copy holds only in-frame clones and misses some; the assay was immunoSEQ multiplex PCR. This table holds 75,000 to 100,000 clones, around 82% found once. The specimen sequenced was PBMCs. The receptor set was obtained from a man aged 40-49 years in good health and CMV-seronegative.

V is TRBV4-1 and J is TRBJ2-1, with 12 nucleotides matching TRBD2. Trimming cost V 2 bases and J 4 bases; bases outside gene matches: 0. CDR1 and CDR2 (germline): MGHRA, YSYEKL. CDR3 length: 15 residues. This CDR3 is CASSQLAGGYNEQFF. The CDR3 DNA reads TGCGCCAGCAGCCAACTAGCGGGAGGGTACAATGAGCAGTTCTTC.

As to this clone: Distinct nucleotide sequences in the sample also encode this CDR3. J is TRBJ2-1 and V is TRBV18; D is undetermined. The CDR3 has 13 amino acids. Germline CDR1 reads KGHSH; CDR2 reads LQKENI. Trimming removed 5 bases from V and 0 bases from J, with 5 bases in between. As DNA, the CDR3 is TGTGCCAGCTCATTGAGCTCCTACAATGAGCAGTTCTTC. Translated, it gives CASSLSSYNEQFF.

CDR3 sequence reads: CASSLGPGGTPLHF. The DNA for the CDR3 is TGTGCCAGCAGTTTAGGGCCAGGGGGAACACCCCTCCACTTT. This rearrangement joins TRBV27 to TRBJ1-6, with 7 bases aligning to TRBD1. The J segment lost 11 bases and the V segment lost 2 bases, leaving 6 bases of the junction unmatched. The CDR3 contains 14 residues. In germline, CDR1 is MNHEY, CDR2 SMNVEV (reference sequence).

The chain couples TRBV6-5 to TRBJ2-7; maybe TRBD1 (6 bases). Germline values: CDR1 MNHEY, CDR2 SVGAGI. V was shortened by 5 bases and J by 7 bases, with 18 bases between the two germline ends. The CDR3 has 14 residues. The CDR3 sequence is CASSPTGSPSEQYF. The CDR3 bases are TGTGCCAGCAGTCCCACAGGGTCCCCATCGGAGCAGTACTTC.

The V call is TRBV6-5, the J call TRBJ2-2, with TRBD2 as a possible D gene (5 bases). Per germline, CDR1 MNHEY and CDR2 SVGAGI. V lost 6 bases to trimming and J lost 7 bases, with 15 bases between them. This CDR3 contains 14 residues. As DNA, the CDR3 is TGTGCCAGCAGGACATGGGAGCTTCGCGGGGAGCTGTTTTTT. It translates to CASRTWELRGELFF.

The chain's CDR3 is CAWRTGVTGELFF. In DNA, the CDR3 is TGTGCCTGGAGGACAGGGGTCACCGGGGAGCTGTTTTTT. The chain recombines TRBV30 with TRBJ2-2, with TRBD1 matching 8 bases. CDR1 and CDR2 from the germline V gene are GTSNPN and SVGIG (reference sequence). The CDR3 length is 13 residues. The V gene end was trimmed by 3 bases and the J gene end by 4 bases; junction bases not matched to a gene: 1.

This clone was counted once. This sequence joins TRBV2 and TRBJ2-1; perhaps TRBD1 as D (7 bases). Trimming cost V 4 bases and J 4 bases, with 11 bases left between them. CDR3 size: 14 residues. Per germline, CDR1 SNHLY and CDR2 FYNNEI. For the CDR3, the DNA is TGTGCCAGCAGTGGCCAGGGGGGATACAATGAGCAGTTCTTC. This sequence encodes CASSGQGGYNEQFF.

This clone was counted a few times. The V gene is TRBV27, the J gene TRBJ2-5; possible D gene TRBD2, 6 bases. Trimming stripped 1 base from V and 5 bases from J, with 8 bases between. Germline V CDR1 and CDR2: MNHEY, SMNVEV (reference sequence). This CDR3 region has 13 residues. The CDR3 sequence: CASSLYRGETQYF. Here the CDR3 DNA reads TGTGCCAGCAGTTTATATCGGGGGGAGACCCAGTACTTC.

This sequence joins TRBV11-3 and TRBJ2-5; TRBD1 agrees at 7 bases. Germline V gene lookup returns CDR1 SGHNT and CDR2 YENEEA. The CDR3 sequence is 14 residues long. V was clipped by 1 base and J by 6 bases; unmatched bases: 5. The CDR3 DNA reads TGTGCCAGCAGCTTAGGCAGGGGGTCGAAGACCCAGTACTTC. Translation: CASSLGRGSKTQYF.

The J gene is TRBJ2-2, the V gene TRBV11-2; D is perhaps TRBD1 (5 bases). Trimming stripped 5 bases from V and 0 bases from J, with 19 bases between. This CDR3 comprises 18 residues. The V gene's germline CDR1 is SGHAT and CDR2 FQNNGV. Here the CDR3 reads CASSPPGWGIANTGELFF. Here the CDR3 DNA reads TGTGCCAGCAGCCCCCCTGGGTGGGGCATTGCGAACACCGGGGAGCTGTTTTTT.